One sample yielded the 30 T cell receptor beta chains listed below, sequenced in a study of radiation and T cells in renal cell carcinoma. Generated by immunoSEQ multiplex PCR, the TCRdb table keeps only in-frame clones and is missing some. The data contain 130,000 or so clones, nearly 90% of them singletons. The time point was: baseline pretreatment blood. The treatment denotes: 15 Gy SBRT to primary tumor, nephrectomy 4 weeks later. Sample: blood, taken from a patient whose treatment included radiotherapy and nephrectomy. Receptor source: a woman between 50 and 59 years old with renal cell carcinoma.

This chain joins TRBV2 and TRBJ2-2; TRBD2 agrees at 13 bases. Unmatched junction bases numbered 4, after V lost 7 bases and J lost 2 bases. CDR3 length: 16 residues. Germline assignment: CDR1 SNHLY and CDR2 FYNNEI. As DNA, the CDR3 is TGTGCCAGCAAGAGGACTAGCGGGGGTAACACCGGGGAGCTGTTTTTT. It is translated as CASKRTSGGNTGELFF.

This clone was counted once. This chain connects TRBV7-2 to TRBJ2-5, with 11 bases aligning to TRBD2. CDR1 SGHTA and CDR2 FQGNSA come from the germline V gene. This CDR3 has 15 residues. The trim removed 5 bases at V and 5 bases at J, leaving 7 bases unmatched. This CDR3 is CASSPLRLAGETQYF. In DNA, the CDR3 is TGTGCCAGCAGCCCACTCCGACTAGCGGGGGAGACCCAGTACTTC.

The chain is built from TRBV2 and TRBJ2-3; D possibly corresponds to TRBD1 (6 bases). The germline V gene has CDR1 SNHLY and CDR2 FYNNEI. V was cut by 2 bases and J by 14 bases, with 20 bases left in between. CDR3 length: 14 residues. The DNA for the CDR3 is TGTGCCAGCAGTGAAAGCGCCGGGACACTTATCCCGTATTTT. Translating it yields CASSESAGTLIPYF.

The chain links TRBV23-1 to TRBJ2-1, with TRBD1 matching 8 bases. TRBV23-1 is an ORF; its function is uncertain. Germline trimming cut 6 bases from V and 5 bases from J; bases unmatched to any gene: 12. The CDR3 has 16 amino acids. The CDR3 sequence is CASRGGTGRKNNEQFF. DNA of the CDR3: TGCGCCAGCAGAGGCGGGACAGGACGGAAAAACAATGAGCAGTTCTTC.

The chain combines TRBV5-5 with TRBJ2-7; no definite D call. The CDR3 contains 17 residues. Trimming took 0 bases from V and 0 from J, leaving 16 bases between them. Germline-derived CDR1 and CDR2 are SGHKS and YYEKEE (reference sequence). The CDR3: CASSLASVGSSSYEQYF. The CDR3 DNA sequence: TGTGCCAGCAGCTTGGCCTCAGTAGGCTCCAGCTCCTACGAGCAGTACTTC.

J is TRBJ1-2 and V is TRBV6-6; D is unclear. The CDR3 has 14 amino acids. CDR1 MNHNY and CDR2 SVGAGI come from the germline V gene (reference sequence). V gave up 4 bases and J gave up 2 bases, with 11 bases separating them. CDR3 nucleotide sequence: TGTGCCAGCAGTTTCTTCGGCGGGAACTATGGCTACACCTTC. Translation gives CASSFFGGNYGYTF.

The V call is TRBV7-2, the J call TRBJ2-5; D call uncertain. The CDR3 totals 14 residues. Germline-derived CDR1 and CDR2 are SGHTA and FQGNSA. V was cut by 1 base and J by 4 bases, with 10 bases left in between. This CDR3 reads CASSLGRGSETQYF. CDR3 sequence (DNA): TGTGCCAGCAGCTTAGGGCGCGGCTCAGAGACCCAGTACTTC.

This chain links TRBV6-6 with TRBJ1-1; D uncertain. CDR1 is MNHNY and CDR2 is SVGAGI in the germline V gene (reference sequence). The V and J ends lost 0 bases and 4 bases respectively, with 12 bases between them. CDR3 size: 15 residues. The CDR3 loop is CASSYSTILSTEAFF. CDR3 DNA: TGTGCCAGCAGTTACTCGACGATCCTAAGCACTGAAGCTTTCTTT.

This chain uses TRBV15 with TRBJ2-7; the D call may be TRBD1 or TRBD2 (5 bases each). Between the trimmed V and J ends, which lost 3 bases and 0 bases, there was a span of 9 bases. Germline V CDR1 and CDR2: LNHNV, YYDKDF (reference sequence). The CDR3 consists of 14 residues. The CDR3 reads CATSSGDVSYEQYF. The DNA for the CDR3 is TGTGCCACCAGCAGTGGGGACGTCTCCTACGAGCAGTACTTC.

The chain employs TRBV5-1 and TRBJ1-2; no firm D call. With 1 base removed from V and 7 bases from J, the gap between germline ends came to 8 bases. Germline CDR1 SGHRS, CDR2 YFSETQ. The CDR3 loop spans 12 amino acids. The CDR3 here is CASSLSNTGYTF. The DNA for the CDR3 is TGCGCCAGCAGCTTGTCCAATACTGGCTACACCTTC.

The V call is TRBV7-9, the J call TRBJ2-5, with 9 bases lining up with TRBD2. V gave up 5 bases and J gave up 7 bases; unmatched junction bases: 14. CDR1 and CDR2 from the germline V gene are SEHNR and FQNEAQ (reference sequence). The CDR3 covers 16 residues. This CDR3 is CASSTLPSGGHGTQYF. The CDR3 DNA follows: TGTGCCAGCAGCACCCTTCCGAGCGGGGGGCACGGGACCCAGTACTTC.

The rearrangement links TRBV5-1 to TRBJ2-6, with TRBD1 matching 7 bases. The V gene's germline CDR1 is SGHRS and CDR2 YFSETQ. The CDR3 runs to 19 residues. The V and J ends lost 3 bases and 0 bases, in that order; junction bases with no gene match: 12. The CDR3 coding sequence is TGCGCCAGCAGCTCCCTACCTCAGGGGGAGATCTCTGGGGCCAACGTCCTGACTTTC. Encoded protein: CASSSLPQGEISGANVLTF.

Turning to this clone: The identical CDR3 is also encoded by other nucleotide sequences in the sample. The DNA for the CDR3 is TGTGCCAGCAGTGGGACTCCGAACACTGAAGCTTTCTTT. It encodes CASSGTPNTEAFF. The rearrangement uses TRBV6-1 and TRBJ1-1; no reliable D call. The CDR3 loop spans 13 amino acids. V was cut by 4 bases and J by 1 base, with 7 bases left in between. CDR1 is MNHNS and CDR2 is SASEGT in the germline V gene.

This clone was seen more than once but under ten times. The V and J genes are TRBV4-3 and TRBJ1-6; the D gene is possibly TRBD1 (6 bases). The CDR3 is made up of 16 amino acids. V shed 2 bases and J shed 9 bases, with 17 bases lying between them. Per the germline V gene, CDR1 is LGHNA and CDR2 is YSLEER. CDR3 DNA sequence: TGCGCCAGCAGCCAATCCACGGGGGGGCTTGGTTCACCCCTCCACTTT. It is translated as CASSQSTGGLGSPLHF.

This chain links TRBV7-2 with TRBJ2-3; D may be TRBD1 or TRBD2 (6 bases each). Trimming left V 8 bases short and J 1 base short, with 13 bases between. The germline V gene has CDR1 SGHTA and CDR2 FQGNSA. CDR3 size: 14 residues. The CDR3 loop reads CASEWGAGTDTQYF. The CDR3 DNA sequence: TGTGCCAGCGAGTGGGGGGCTGGCACAGATACGCAGTATTTT. Looking up the rest from reference TRBV7-2 and TRBJ2-3 gives the full variable domain: GAGVSQSPSNKVTEKGKDVELRCDPISGHTALYWYRQSLGQGLEFLIYFQGNSAPDKSGLPSDRFSAERTGGSVSTLTIQRTQQEDSAVYLCASEWGAGTDTQYFGPGTRLTVL.

The chain couples TRBV5-5 to TRBJ1-2; D is undetermined. Germline assignment: CDR1 SGHKS and CDR2 YYEKEE (reference sequence). The CDR3 contains 12 residues. Trimming took 5 bases from V and 3 from J, leaving 8 bases between them. The CDR3 sequence is CASREGYYGYTF. The DNA of the CDR3 is TGTGCCAGCAGAGAGGGTTACTATGGCTACACCTTC.

V and J are TRBV5-1 and TRBJ1-2, with a possible D match to TRBD1 (5 bases). The CDR3 has 13 amino acids. The V gene lost 7 bases and the J gene lost 6 bases, with 16 bases spanning the gap. The germline CDR1 and CDR2 sequences are SGHRS and YFSETQ. The CDR3 sequence is CASSPLGRNGYTF. CDR3 nucleotide sequence: TGCGCCAGCTCCCCGCTGGGACGAAATGGCTACACCTTC.

The chain couples TRBV6-6 to TRBJ2-3, with TRBD2 matching over 10 bases. The CDR3 extends over 16 amino acids. The V gene end was trimmed by 0 bases and the J gene end by 4 bases; junction bases not matched to a gene: 4. Germline V gene sequence: CDR1 MNHNY, CDR2 SVGAGI (reference sequence). CDR3 nucleotide sequence: TGTGCCAGCAGTTACTCAGGTAGCGGGGGGTCAGATACGCAGTATTTT. It is translated as CASSYSGSGGSDTQYF.

This chain joins TRBV14 and TRBJ1-2; D uncertain. Germline V gene sequence: CDR1 SGHDN, CDR2 FVKESK. The CDR3 spans 11 residues. Trimming pared 3 bases from V and 12 bases from J, leaving 11 bases between. DNA of the CDR3: TGTGCCAGCAGCCACCATAATGTCCACACCTTC. It translates to CASSHHNVHTF.

The chain uses TRBV7-9 and TRBJ1-2; the D gene is possibly TRBD1 (5 bases). This CDR3 has 14 amino acids. Trimming took 5 bases from V and 2 from J, leaving 12 bases between them. The germline gives CDR1 SEHNR, CDR2 FQNEAQ (reference sequence). Here the CDR3 DNA reads TGTGCCAGCAGCGTAGAGACAGAAAACTATGGCTACACCTTC. This gives the protein CASSVETENYGYTF.

This chain links TRBV7-8 with TRBJ2-5; 13 nucleotides agree with TRBD2. The length of the CDR3 is 16 residues. The germline CDR1 and CDR2 sequences are SGHVS and FQNEAQ. J was trimmed by 3 bases and V by 5 bases; bases with no gene match: 6. The DNA for the CDR3 is TGTGCCAGCAGCGACCGACTAGCGGGGGGAAAAGAGACCCAGTACTTC. Amino acids: CASSDRLAGGKETQYF.

The rearrangement links TRBV19 to TRBJ2-6; D is possibly TRBD1 (5 bases). Germline V gene lookup returns CDR1 LNHDA and CDR2 SQIVND (reference sequence). Trimming pared 3 bases from V and 4 bases from J, leaving 13 bases between. This CDR3 has 16 residues. CDR3 loop: CASSMGKGVGANVLTF. The CDR3 nucleotides are TGTGCCAGTAGTATGGGTAAAGGGGTAGGGGCCAACGTCCTGACTTTC.

The J gene is TRBJ2-1, the V gene TRBV10-3; a possible D gene is TRBD2 (7 bases). Germline V gene lookup returns CDR1 ENHRY and CDR2 SYGVKD. Trimming stripped 0 bases from V and 9 bases from J, with 18 bases between. CDR3 length equals 16 residues. CDR3 loop: CAISESPGGPGSEQFF. The CDR3, as DNA: TGTGCCATCAGTGAGTCGCCCGGGGGGCCAGGGAGTGAGCAGTTCTTC.

The chain combines TRBV7-9 with TRBJ2-7; D is undetermined. Trimming removed 1 base at V and 7 bases at J, with 11 bases between. CDR1 and CDR2 (germline): SEHNR, FQNEAQ (reference sequence). CDR3 length equals 13 residues. DNA for the CDR3: TGTGCCAGCAGCTTAGTGGGTCCGGAAGAGCAGTACTTC. The encoded protein is CASSLVGPEEQYF.

This clone was observed once. This chain joins TRBV19 and TRBJ1-1; weak D call: TRBD1 (6 bases). Germline assignment: CDR1 LNHDA and CDR2 SQIVND (reference sequence). This CDR3 comprises 18 residues. The V gene lost 1 base and the J gene lost 3 bases, with 21 bases spanning the gap. The CDR3 nucleotides are TGTGCCAGTAGTATAGGCTTGGTCGGGGGGCGCGGGGACACTGAAGCTTTCTTT. Its protein product is CASSIGLVGGRGDTEAFF.

V usage is TRBV30 and J usage is TRBJ1-4; D possibly corresponds to TRBD1 (5 bases). The germline CDR1 and CDR2 sequences are GTSNPN and SVGIG (reference sequence). V lost 1 base to trimming and J lost 5 bases, with 8 bases between them. The CDR3 covers 13 residues. CDR3 DNA sequence: TGTGCCTGGAGTGGAGGGGAGAATGAAAAACTGTTTTTT. Translation: CAWSGGENEKLFF.

The genes are TRBV19 and TRBJ1-1; D unclear. The CDR3 loop spans 10 amino acids. The ends were cut back, 10 bases at V and 7 bases at J, with 10 bases in the middle. CDR1 and CDR2 from the germline V gene are LNHDA and SQIVND (reference sequence). This chain's CDR3 is CATSGGEAFF. CDR3 in DNA: TGTGCCACCAGCGGAGGTGAAGCTTTCTTT.

The table lists this clone with a few counts. The rearrangement links TRBV2 to TRBJ1-6; D unclear. Between the trimmed V and J ends, which lost 4 bases and 6 bases, there was a span of 4 bases. Germline loops: CDR1 SNHLY, CDR2 FYNNEI. The CDR3 extends over 12 amino acids. The DNA for the CDR3 is TGTGCCAGCAGTGGGACTAATTCACCCCTCCACTTT. This sequence encodes CASSGTNSPLHF.

The gene calls are TRBV4-1 and TRBJ2-3, with 9 bases aligning to TRBD2. Germline loops: CDR1 MGHRA, CDR2 YSYEKL. After removal of 2 bases from V and 6 bases from J, the junction contained 3 bases not matched to a gene. The CDR3 runs 14 residues. Here the CDR3 DNA reads TGCGCCAGCAGCCAACGCGGGGGGGCTGATACGCAGTATTTT. Residues: CASSQRGGADTQYF.

J is TRBJ2-1 and V is TRBV9; 7 bases are shared with TRBD2. CDR1 SGDLS and CDR2 YYNGEE come from the germline V gene. V lost 4 bases to trimming and J lost 7 bases; unmatched junction nucleotides: 11. The CDR3 has 15 amino acids. CDR3 DNA: TGTGCCAGCAGCCCCTCACGGGGGGTTGAGAATGAGCAGTTCTTC. Translating gives CASSPSRGVENEQFF.